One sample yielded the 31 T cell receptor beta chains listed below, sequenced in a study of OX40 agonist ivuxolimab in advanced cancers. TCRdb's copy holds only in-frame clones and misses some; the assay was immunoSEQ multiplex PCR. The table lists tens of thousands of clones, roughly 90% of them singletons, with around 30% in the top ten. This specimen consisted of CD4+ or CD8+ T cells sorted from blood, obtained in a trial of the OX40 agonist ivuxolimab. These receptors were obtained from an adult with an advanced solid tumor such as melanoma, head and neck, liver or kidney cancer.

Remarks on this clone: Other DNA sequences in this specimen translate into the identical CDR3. The CDR3 loop is CASSVGDSSYEQYF. In DNA form, the CDR3 reads TGTGCCAGCAGCGTAGGGGATAGCTCCTACGAGCAGTACTTC. The chain recombines TRBV9 with TRBJ2-7; D call uncertain. The CDR3 has 14 residues. Germline CDR1 is SGDLS and CDR2 is YYNGEE. V was trimmed by 0 bases and J by 0 bases, leaving 7 bases between them.

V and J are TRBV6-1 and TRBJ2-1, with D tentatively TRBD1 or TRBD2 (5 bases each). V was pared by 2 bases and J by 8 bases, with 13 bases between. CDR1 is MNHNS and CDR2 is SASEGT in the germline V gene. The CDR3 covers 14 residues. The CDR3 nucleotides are TGTGCCAGCAGTGAACACAGGCCCGGGGATGAGCAGTTCTTC. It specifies CASSEHRPGDEQFF.

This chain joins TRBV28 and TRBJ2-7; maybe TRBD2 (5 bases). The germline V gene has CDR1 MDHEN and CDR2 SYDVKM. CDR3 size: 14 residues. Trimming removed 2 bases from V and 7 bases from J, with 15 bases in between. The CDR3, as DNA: TGTGCCAGCAGTTTAGGACTGAAGCCTAGGGAGCAGTACTTC. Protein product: CASSLGLKPREQYF. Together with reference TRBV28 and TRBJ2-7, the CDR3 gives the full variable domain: DVKVTQSSRYLVKRTGEKVFLECVQDMDHENMFWYRQDPGLGLRLIYFSYDVKMKEKGDIPEGYSVSREKKERFSLILESASTNQTSMYLCASSLGLKPREQYFGPGTRLTVT.

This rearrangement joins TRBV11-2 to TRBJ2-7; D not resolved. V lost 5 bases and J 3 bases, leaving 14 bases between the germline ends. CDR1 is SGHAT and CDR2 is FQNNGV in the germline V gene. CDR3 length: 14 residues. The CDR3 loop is CASSPEIFRYEQYF. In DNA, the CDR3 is TGTGCCAGCAGCCCTGAGATTTTTCGCTACGAGCAGTACTTC.

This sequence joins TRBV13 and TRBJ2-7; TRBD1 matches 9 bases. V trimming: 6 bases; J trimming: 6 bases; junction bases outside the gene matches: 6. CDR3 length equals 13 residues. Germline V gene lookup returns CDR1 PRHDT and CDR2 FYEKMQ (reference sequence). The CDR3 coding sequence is TGTGCCAGCAGTTGGACAGGGGATAGCGAGCAGTACTTC. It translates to CASSWTGDSEQYF.

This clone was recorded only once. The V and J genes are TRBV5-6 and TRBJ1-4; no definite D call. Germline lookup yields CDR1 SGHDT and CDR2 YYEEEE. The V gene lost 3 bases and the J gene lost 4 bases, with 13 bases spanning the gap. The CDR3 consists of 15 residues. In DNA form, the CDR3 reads TGTGCCAGCAGCTCCCCCATCGTTGATAATGAAAAACTGTTTTTT. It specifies CASSSPIVDNEKLFF. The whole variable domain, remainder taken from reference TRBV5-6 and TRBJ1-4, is DAGVTQSPTHLIKTRGQQVTLRCSPKSGHDTVSWYQQALGQGPQFIFQYYEEEERQRGNFPDRFSGHQFPNYSSELNVNALLLGDSALYLCASSSPIVDNEKLFFGSGTQLSVL.

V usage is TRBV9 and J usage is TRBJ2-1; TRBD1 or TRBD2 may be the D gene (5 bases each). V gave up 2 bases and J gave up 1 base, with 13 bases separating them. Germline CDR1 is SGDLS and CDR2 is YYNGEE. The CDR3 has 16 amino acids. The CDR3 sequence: CASSVHGGTSYNEQFF. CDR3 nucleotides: TGTGCCAGCAGCGTTCATGGGGGAACATCCTACAATGAGCAGTTCTTC. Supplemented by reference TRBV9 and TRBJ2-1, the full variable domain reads DSGVTQTPKHLITATGQRVTLRCSPRSGDLSVYWYQQSLDQGLQFLIQYYNGEERAKGNILERFSAQQFPDLHSELNLSSLELGDSALYFCASSVHGGTSYNEQFFGPGTRLTVL.

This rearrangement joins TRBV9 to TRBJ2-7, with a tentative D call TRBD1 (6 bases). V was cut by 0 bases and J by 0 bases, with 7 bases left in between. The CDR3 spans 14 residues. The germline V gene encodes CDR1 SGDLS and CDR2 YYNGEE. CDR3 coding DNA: TGTGCCAGCAGCGTAGGGACAGCCTCCTACGAGCAGTACTTC. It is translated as CASSVGTASYEQYF. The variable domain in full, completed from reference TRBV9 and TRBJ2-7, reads DSGVTQTPKHLITATGQRVTLRCSPRSGDLSVYWYQQSLDQGLQFLIQYYNGEERAKGNILERFSAQQFPDLHSELNLSSLELGDSALYFCASSVGTASYEQYFGPGTRLTVT.

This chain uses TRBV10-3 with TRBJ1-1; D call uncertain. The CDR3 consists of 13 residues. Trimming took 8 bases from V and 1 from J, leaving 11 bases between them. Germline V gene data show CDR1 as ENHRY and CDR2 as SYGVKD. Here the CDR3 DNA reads TGTGCCATCGGGGAAAACAGGAACACTGAAGCTTTCTTT. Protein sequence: CAIGENRNTEAFF.

CDR3 loop: CAWSFGTGTEAFF. The CDR3 nucleotides read TGTGCCTGGAGTTTTGGAACGGGGACTGAAGCTTTCTTT. This rearrangement joins TRBV30 to TRBJ1-1; D not certain. Per germline, CDR1 GTSNPN and CDR2 SVGIG (reference sequence). V was shortened by 2 bases and J by 5 bases, with 12 bases between the two germline ends. This CDR3 has 13 amino acids.

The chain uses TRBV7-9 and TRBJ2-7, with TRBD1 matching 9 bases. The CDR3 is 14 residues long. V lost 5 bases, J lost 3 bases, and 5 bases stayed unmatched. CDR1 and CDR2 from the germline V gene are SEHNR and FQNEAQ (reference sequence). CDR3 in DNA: TGTGCCAGCAGCCCCCGGGACAGGGTCTACGAGCAGTACTTC. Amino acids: CASSPRDRVYEQYF.

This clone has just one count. The CDR3 DNA is TGTGCCACCAGCAGAGGGTCCTTTAGCAATGAGCAGTTCTTC. It is translated as CATSRGSFSNEQFF. V and J are TRBV15 and TRBJ2-1; D gene ambiguous. The V end lost 1 base, the J end lost 6 bases, and 10 bases lay between the germline ends. Germline-derived CDR1 and CDR2 are LNHNV and YYDKDF (reference sequence). The CDR3 is 14 residues long.

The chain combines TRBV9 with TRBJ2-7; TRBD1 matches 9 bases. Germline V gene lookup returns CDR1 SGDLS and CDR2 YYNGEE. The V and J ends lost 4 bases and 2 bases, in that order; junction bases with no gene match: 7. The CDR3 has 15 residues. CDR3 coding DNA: TGTGCCAGCAGCCCACAGACAGGGGGGACCTACGAGCAGTACTTC. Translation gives CASSPQTGGTYEQYF. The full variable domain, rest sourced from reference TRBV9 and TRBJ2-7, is DSGVTQTPKHLITATGQRVTLRCSPRSGDLSVYWYQQSLDQGLQFLIQYYNGEERAKGNILERFSAQQFPDLHSELNLSSLELGDSALYFCASSPQTGGTYEQYFGPGTRLTVT.

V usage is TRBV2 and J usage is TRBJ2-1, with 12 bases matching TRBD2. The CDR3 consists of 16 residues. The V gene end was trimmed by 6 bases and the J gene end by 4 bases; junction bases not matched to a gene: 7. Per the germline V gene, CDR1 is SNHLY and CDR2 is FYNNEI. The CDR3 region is CASSRGTSGPYNEQFF. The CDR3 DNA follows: TGTGCCAGCAGCCGGGGGACTAGCGGGCCATACAATGAGCAGTTCTTC.

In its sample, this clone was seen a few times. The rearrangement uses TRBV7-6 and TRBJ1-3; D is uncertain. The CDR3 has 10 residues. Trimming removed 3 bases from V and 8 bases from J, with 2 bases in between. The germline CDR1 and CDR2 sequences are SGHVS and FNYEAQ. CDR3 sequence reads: CASSFDTIYF. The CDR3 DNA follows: TGTGCCAGCAGCTTTGACACCATATATTTT.

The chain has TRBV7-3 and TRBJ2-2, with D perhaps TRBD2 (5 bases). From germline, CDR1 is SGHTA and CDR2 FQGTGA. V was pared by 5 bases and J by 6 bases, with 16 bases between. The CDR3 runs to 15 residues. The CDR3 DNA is TGTGCCAGCAGCCCCGACTACAATTCCCCCGGGGAGCTGTTTTTT. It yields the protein CASSPDYNSPGELFF.

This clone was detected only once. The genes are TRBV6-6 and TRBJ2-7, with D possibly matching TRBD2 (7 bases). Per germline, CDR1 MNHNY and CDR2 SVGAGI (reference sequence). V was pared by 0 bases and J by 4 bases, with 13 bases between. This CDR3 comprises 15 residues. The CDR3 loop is CASSYSGAGAYEQYF. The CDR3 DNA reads TGTGCCAGCAGTTACTCGGGGGCGGGAGCGTACGAGCAGTACTTC.

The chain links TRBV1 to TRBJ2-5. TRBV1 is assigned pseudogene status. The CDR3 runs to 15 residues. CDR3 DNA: TGCACCAGCAGCCAAGATCCTCCGGGGCGCGAGACCCAGTACTTC. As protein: CTSSQDPPGRETQYF.

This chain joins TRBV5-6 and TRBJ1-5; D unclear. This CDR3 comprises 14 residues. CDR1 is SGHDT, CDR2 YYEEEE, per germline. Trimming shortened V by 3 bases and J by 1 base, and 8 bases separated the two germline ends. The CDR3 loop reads CASSSGISNQPQHF. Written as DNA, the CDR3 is TGTGCCAGCAGCTCGGGGATAAGCAATCAGCCCCAGCATTTT.

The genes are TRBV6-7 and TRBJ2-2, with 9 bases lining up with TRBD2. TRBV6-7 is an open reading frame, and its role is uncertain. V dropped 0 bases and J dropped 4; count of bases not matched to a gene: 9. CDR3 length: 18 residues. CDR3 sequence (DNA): TGTGCCAGCAGTTACTCGAGGCGGGAGGGTATTTGCACCGGGGAGCTGTTTTTT. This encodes CASSYSRREGICTGELFF.

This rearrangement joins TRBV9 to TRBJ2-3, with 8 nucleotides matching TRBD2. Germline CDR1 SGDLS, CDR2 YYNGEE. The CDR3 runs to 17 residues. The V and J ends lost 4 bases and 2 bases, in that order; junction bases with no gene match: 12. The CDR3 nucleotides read TGTGCCAGCAGCCACCCAAGGAGCGGGGGCCTCACAGATACGCAGTATTTT. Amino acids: CASSHPRSGGLTDTQYF.

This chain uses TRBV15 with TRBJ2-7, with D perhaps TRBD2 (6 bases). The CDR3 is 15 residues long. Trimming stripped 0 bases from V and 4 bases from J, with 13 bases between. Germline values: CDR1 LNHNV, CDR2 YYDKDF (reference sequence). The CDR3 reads CATSRDRGTPYEQYF. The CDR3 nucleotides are TGTGCCACCAGCAGAGATCGGGGGACTCCGTACGAGCAGTACTTC.

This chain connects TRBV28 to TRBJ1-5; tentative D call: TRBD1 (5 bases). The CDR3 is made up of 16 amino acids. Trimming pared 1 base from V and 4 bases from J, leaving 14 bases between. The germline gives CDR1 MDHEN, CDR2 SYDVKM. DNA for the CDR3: TGTGCCAGCAGTTTATTACTCTTGGGGGATAATCAGCCCCAGCATTTT. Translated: CASSLLLLGDNQPQHF.

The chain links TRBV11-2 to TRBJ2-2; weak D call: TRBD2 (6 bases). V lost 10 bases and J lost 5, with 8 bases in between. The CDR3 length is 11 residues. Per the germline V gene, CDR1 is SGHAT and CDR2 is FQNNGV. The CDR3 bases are TGTGCCAATGGAGGGACCGGGGAGCTGTTTTTT. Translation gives CANGGTGELFF.

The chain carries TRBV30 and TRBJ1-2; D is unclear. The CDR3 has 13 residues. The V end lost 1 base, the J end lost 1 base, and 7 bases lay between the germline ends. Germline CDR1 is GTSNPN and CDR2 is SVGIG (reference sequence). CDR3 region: CAWSASFNYGYTF. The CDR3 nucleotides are TGTGCCTGGAGTGCGTCCTTTAACTATGGCTACACCTTC.

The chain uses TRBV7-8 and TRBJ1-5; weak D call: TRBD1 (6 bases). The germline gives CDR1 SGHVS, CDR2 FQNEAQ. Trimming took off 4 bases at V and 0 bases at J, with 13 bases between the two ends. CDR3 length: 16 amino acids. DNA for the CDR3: TGTGCCAGCAGCTCTTGGGGGCAAGCTAGCAATCAGCCCCAGCATTTT. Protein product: CASSSWGQASNQPQHF.

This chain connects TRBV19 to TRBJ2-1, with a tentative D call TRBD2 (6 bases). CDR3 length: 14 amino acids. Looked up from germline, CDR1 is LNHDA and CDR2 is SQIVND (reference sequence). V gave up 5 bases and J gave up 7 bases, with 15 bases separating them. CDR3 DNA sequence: TGTGCCAGTAGTTCCTCGGGGGATTGGAATGAGCAGTTCTTC. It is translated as CASSSSGDWNEQFF.

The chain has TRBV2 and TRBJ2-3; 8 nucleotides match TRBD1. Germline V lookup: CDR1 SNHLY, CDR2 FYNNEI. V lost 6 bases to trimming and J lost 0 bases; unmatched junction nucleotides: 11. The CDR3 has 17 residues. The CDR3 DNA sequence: TGTGCCAGCAGATTCCCAGGGGGCTCGCTAAGCACAGATACGCAGTATTTT. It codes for CASRFPGGSLSTDTQYF.

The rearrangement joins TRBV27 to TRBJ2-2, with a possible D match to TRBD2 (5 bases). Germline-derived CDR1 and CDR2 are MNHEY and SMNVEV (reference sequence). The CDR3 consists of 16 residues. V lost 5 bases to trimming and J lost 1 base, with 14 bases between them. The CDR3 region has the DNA TGTGCCAGCAGTCCGCACGGGGATAGGAACACCGGGGAGCTGTTTTTT. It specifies CASSPHGDRNTGELFF.

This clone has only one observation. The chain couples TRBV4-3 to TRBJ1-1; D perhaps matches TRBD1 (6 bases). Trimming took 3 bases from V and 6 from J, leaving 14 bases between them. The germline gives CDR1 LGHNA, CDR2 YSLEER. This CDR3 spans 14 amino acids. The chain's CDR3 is CASSQRGGHPEAFF. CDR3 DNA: TGCGCCAGCAGCCAGAGAGGGGGGCACCCTGAAGCTTTCTTT.

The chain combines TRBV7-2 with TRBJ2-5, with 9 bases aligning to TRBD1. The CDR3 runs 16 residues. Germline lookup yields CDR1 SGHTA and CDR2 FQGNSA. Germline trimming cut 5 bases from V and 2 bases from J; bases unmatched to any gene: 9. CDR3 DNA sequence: TGTGCCAGCAGCACCTTCCGGGACAGGGCTCAAGAGACCCAGTACTTC. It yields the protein CASSTFRDRAQETQYF.